Listed below are T cell receptor beta chains from one sample, sequenced in a study of shared clonotypes between healthy human individuals. The assay was immunoSEQ multiplex PCR, and TCRdb's table has in-frame clones only and misses some. There are about 2.3 million clones in the sample; less than 95% occur only once, and approximately 0.4% lies in the top ten. Sequencing was carried out using naive CD4+ T cells from PBMCs. These receptors came from a man aged 18 to 30 in good health. Some clones in this sample may be carry-over from other donors' samples. The CDR3 runs from the conserved cysteine through the conserved F or W. A D gene is named only where the DNA matches it firmly. Only part of the rows carry a size: once, few, many, or a class if the clone is expanded.

V,size,D,J,CDR3,DNA
TRBV9,-,TRBD1,TRBJ1-2,CASSVRRDRVYYGYTF,TGTGCCAGCAGCGTGAGGCGGGACAGGGTTTACTATGGCTACACCTTC
TRBV5-1,-,TRBD2,TRBJ2-1,CASSAQRETDEQFF,TGCGCCAGCAGTGCCCAGCGGGAGACCGATGAGCAGTTCTTC
TRBV10-3,-,-,TRBJ2-2,CAISESGGDTGELFF,TGTGCCATCAGTGAGTCGGGGGGAGACACCGGGGAGCTGTTTTTT
TRBV7-6,-,TRBD1,TRBJ2-7,CASSLGLMGQPYEQYF,TGTGCCAGCAGCTTAGGCCTAATGGGACAGCCCTACGAGCAGTACTTC
TRBV29-1,few,-,TRBJ1-1,CSVDRQRGFPEAFF,TGCAGCGTTGACCGACAGAGGGGGTTCCCTGAAGCTTTCTTT
TRBV7-2,-,-,TRBJ2-1,CASSFLGSSFGEQFF,TGTGCCAGCAGCTTTCTAGGGTCTAGCTTTGGCGAGCAGTTCTTC
TRBV5-1,-,TRBD1,TRBJ1-1,CASSSDRGAEAFF,TGCGCCAGCAGCTCGGACAGGGGCGCTGAAGCTTTCTTT
TRBV5-1,-,TRBD1,TRBJ2-5,CASSLAGTGGGETQYF,TGCGCCAGCAGCTTGGCCGGGACAGGGGGCGGAGAGACCCAGTACTTC
TRBV19,-,-,TRBJ2-2,CASSSEQGWMSGELFF,TGTGCCAGTAGCAGCGAACAGGGCTGGATGTCCGGGGAGCTGTTTTTT
TRBV18,once,-,TRBJ2-3,CASSQNEGSTDTQYF,TGTGCCAGCTCGCAAAACGAGGGAAGCACAGATACGCAGTATTTT
TRBV5-1,-,-,TRBJ1-2,CASSLSIQGMGFNYGYTF,TGCGCCAGCAGCCTCTCAATACAGGGTATGGGGTTTAACTATGGCTACACCTTC
TRBV30,-,TRBD1,TRBJ1-5,CAWTRGTGDQPQHF,TGTGCCTGGACCCGAGGGACAGGCGATCAGCCCCAGCATTTT
TRBV28,-,-,TRBJ1-5,CASSLILNSNQPQHF,TGTGCCAGCAGCCTTATTCTTAATAGCAATCAGCCCCAGCATTTT
TRBV11-3,once,TRBD1,TRBJ2-2,CASSPTTGQGARTGELFF,TGTGCCAGCAGCCCAACCACGGGTCAGGGGGCACGTACCGGGGAGCTGTTTTTT
TRBV27,-,TRBD1,TRBJ2-7,CASSLFGTVPYEQYF,TGTGCCAGCAGTTTATTTGGGACAGTCCCCTACGAGCAGTACTTC
TRBV7-2,-,-,TRBJ2-1,CASSWQPRNEQFF,TGTGCCAGCAGCTGGCAGCCACGCAATGAGCAGTTCTTC
TRBV10-3,-,TRBD1,TRBJ2-1,CAIRTGTGIRNEQFF,TGTGCCATCAGAACCGGGACAGGGATTAGGAATGAGCAGTTCTTC
TRBV19,-,TRBD1,TRBJ2-7,CASSMTGQGTYEQYF,TGTGCCAGTAGTATGACCGGACAGGGCACCTACGAGCAGTACTTC
TRBV21-1,-,-,TRBJ2-1,CASSPLQRGLAHNEQFF,TGTGCCAGCAGCCCCCTACAGAGGGGTCTAGCCCACAATGAGCAGTTCTTC
TRBV6-6,-,-,TRBJ1-1,CASSYSSGAIEAFF,TGTGCCAGCAGTTACTCTTCGGGGGCGATTGAAGCTTTCTTT
TRBV19,-,-,TRBJ2-7,CASSIEDSDSYEQYF,TGTGCCAGTAGTATAGAAGATAGCGACTCCTACGAGCAGTACTTC
TRBV5-1,-,TRBD1,TRBJ2-7,CASRDPTGVYEQYF,TGCGCCAGCAGGGACCCGACAGGGGTTTACGAGCAGTACTTC
TRBV27,-,TRBD1,TRBJ2-7,CASSPRDRAYEQYF,TGTGCCAGCAGTCCCCGGGACAGAGCCTACGAGCAGTACTTC
TRBV28,-,-,TRBJ2-7,CASSVSSYEQYF,TGTGCCAGCAGTGTCTCTTCTTACGAGCAGTACTTC
TRBV7-8,-,TRBD1,TRBJ1-5,CASSSATGGYRQPQHF,TGTGCCAGCAGCTCTGCGACAGGGGGCTATCGACAGCCCCAGCATTTT
TRBV2,-,TRBD1,TRBJ2-7,CAGLNRDREGYEQYF,TGTGCCGGCCTAAACCGGGACAGGGAGGGGTACGAGCAGTACTTC
TRBV7-8,-,-,TRBJ2-7,CASSLAGSSYEQYF,TGTGCCAGCAGCTTAGCCGGGAGCTCCTACGAGCAGTACTTC
TRBV9,-,TRBD1,TRBJ2-1,CASSSSLTGRDEQFF,TGTGCCAGCAGCTCATCCCTGACAGGGCGCGATGAGCAGTTCTTC
TRBV27,-,-,TRBJ1-2,CASSLRGQSYTF,TGTGCCAGCAGTCTCCGAGGACAGTCCTACACCTTC
TRBV19,-,-,TRBJ1-2,CASSRTDYGYTF,TGTGCCAGTAGTCGGACAGACTATGGCTACACCTTC
TRBV5-4,-,-,TRBJ2-1,CASSPTGGGSYNEQFF,TGTGCCAGCAGTCCAACAGGTGGCGGCTCCTACAATGAGCAGTTCTTC
TRBV25-1,few,-,TRBJ2-7,CASSEYNEQYF,TGTGCCAGCAGTGAATACAACGAGCAGTACTTC
TRBV5-1,-,-,TRBJ1-5,CASRADSGQSNQPQHF,TGCGCCAGCAGGGCCGACTCTGGACAGAGCAATCAGCCCCAGCATTTT
TRBV4-1,-,TRBD2,TRBJ2-3,CASSQVAGIDTQYF,TGCGCCAGCAGCCAAGTAGCGGGCATAGATACGCAGTATTTT
TRBV28,-,-,TRBJ1-5,CASSFVRPGHQPQHF,TGTGCCAGCAGTTTCGTTCGCCCGGGTCATCAGCCCCAGCATTTT
TRBV28,-,TRBD1,TRBJ1-4,CASSLSRTGGPRDRLFF,TGTGCCAGCAGTTTATCCCGAACAGGGGGCCCACGTGATAGACTGTTTTTT
TRBV6-5,-,-,TRBJ2-7,CASRKGGDSYEQYF,TGTGCCAGCAGAAAGGGGGGGGATTCCTACGAGCAGTACTTC
TRBV9,-,-,TRBJ2-5,CASSATPRETQYF,TGTGCCAGCAGTGCTACGCCCCGCGAGACCCAGTACTTC
TRBV5-1,-,-,TRBJ2-2,CASSLGSIKITGELFF,TGCGCCAGCAGCTTGGGGTCTATCAAAATCACCGGGGAGCTGTTTTTT
TRBV14,-,-,TRBJ1-2,CASSPRAGRGYTF,TGTGCCAGCAGCCCCCGAGCAGGGCGGGGCTACACCTTC
TRBV5-1,-,-,TRBJ2-1,CASSPNSAYNEQFF,TGCGCCAGCAGCCCGAATAGCGCGTACAATGAGCAGTTCTTC